This TCR beta chain was captured in a study of vaccination and CD4 T cells after COVID-19 (dated by TCRdb to between 2022 and 2023). About the study as a whole: Convalescent patients had a positive SARS-CoV-2 result on nasal swab PCR, and of these patients, nine had mild disease and one had severe disease. The convalescent cohort included six males and four females, with two Hispanic individuals, seven Caucasians, two Asians and one multiracial person. Participants received two doses of either the Pfizer-BioNTech BNT162b2 vaccine (n=8) or the Moderna mRNA-1273 vaccine (n=2). Post-COVID blood samples were collected from convalescent patients a median of approximately 93 days after diagnosis, with a range of roughly 30 to 170 days. Overlapping spike peptide pools from SARS-CoV-2 and from the common cold coronaviruses HCoV-NL63, HCoV-OC43 and HCoV-229E were used as culture stimuli. In 10 COVID-19 convalescent patients and several infection-naive healthy vaccine recipients, researchers compared the spike-specific CD4+ TCR repertoire from before mRNA vaccination with the repertoire from after. The time from the second vaccine dose to post-vaccine blood sampling had a median of around 72 days and ranged from roughly 13 to 241 days. In control cultures, a CEFX viral epitope pool was used as positive control, an HIV-1 Nef peptide pool was used as negative control, or no peptide was added.

Library preparation was by PCR. At the Johns Hopkins FTIC core, DNA from the cultured CD4+ T cells underwent TCR sequencing with the Oncomine TCR Beta short-read assay. The QIAamp micro DNA kit was used to extract genomic DNA from the cultured CD4+ T cells. Oncomine TCR Beta libraries from cultured CD4+ T cells were pooled using unique dual indexes and sequenced on an Illumina iSeq 100. On the authors' methods: Non-productive sequences were removed, and CDR3s not starting with C, not ending with F or W, or shorter than 7 amino acids were discarded. Antigen-specific clonotypes were identified using the MANAFEST web application through comparison of peptide-stimulated wells with reference and other culture wells. An FDR below 0.05, an odds ratio above 5, and a productive frequency above 0.1% in at least two of three replicate wells were required for clones to be considered positive. A clonotype counted as cross-reactive if it showed significant expansion both in the SARS-CoV-2 spike wells and in at least one common cold coronavirus spike condition. Similarity between CDR3 sequences was evaluated in R version 3.6.1 using Levenshtein distances (stringdist) and unrooted phylogenetic trees (ape). TCRdb took the public reads, trimmed them with fastp at Q25, ran MiXCR for clone calling and kept in-frame beta chains. For every CDR3 protein sequence, its rows merge into one entry that carries the most common genes and DNA. The V and J calls, along with clone size, are taken from TCRdb and not from the paper's own processing. The sample table contains roughly 16,000 distinct CDR3 sequences; only one count was recorded for approximately 63% of them. Around 12% of the sample rests with the top ten.

The label giving this sample's treatment or condition can be read as: approximately nine-day PBMC culture with coronavirus spike peptide pools or control peptides (ViraFEST assay). The ViraFEST assay was used in the study, in which antigen-specific T cells were expanded with peptide pools and expanded clonotypes were subsequently identified by TCR sequencing. The convalescent patients' positive SARS-CoV-2 PCR tests fell between March and December 2020, which was before the Alpha, Beta and Delta variants emerged in the United States. More than 1.5 million PBMCs per well were cultured in IMDM with 5% human AB serum and approximately 9.1 IU/ml IL-2, plus 10 ug/ml peptide pools. On days 3 and 7, half of the culture medium was replaced with fresh IL-2-containing medium. After around 10 days of culture, CD4+ T cells were isolated by negative selection with the EasySep CD4+ T cell isolation kit. Ficoll-Paque Plus gradient centrifugation was used to isolate PBMCs from whole blood, and the isolated PBMCs were then either used fresh or cryopreserved at -140C. In general, triplicate wells were set up for every culture condition.

The study at large found these results: Of the vaccine-specific clones found in convalescent patients, nearly all (304 of 307) were mono-reactive for SARS-CoV-2 spike instead of being cross-reactive with common cold coronaviruses. The study included relatively few convalescent patients and did not analyze early timepoints after natural infection. In convalescent patients, a median about 84% of post-vaccine SARS-CoV-2-reactive clones were detected only after vaccination, and vaccine-specific priming was suggested by this finding. The median count of SARS-CoV-2-reactive clonotypes went up from about 23 after infection to approximately 40 after vaccination, although the change was not significant.

About this clonotype: Its target antigen remains unknown. Base qualities are not recorded, but no much larger clone differs from it by a single base.

Sequencing was performed on CD4+ T cells from blood, cultured in vitro. The clonotype was recovered from a human donor who had recovered from COVID-19.

The sequenced DNA is TGTGCCAGCAGCTTAGGGGTAGGGGGCCGGTATAATTCACCCCTCCACTTT. This codes for CASSLGVGGRYNSPLHF. The rearranged chain carries TRBV7-9 and TRBJ1-6; 7 bases in between match TRBD1. According to the germline V gene (reference sequence), CDR1 reads SEHNR and CDR2 reads FQNEAQ. From cysteine to phenylalanine, the CDR3 is 17 amino acids long. CDR3 DNA only is kept here, 51 bases in frame from base 1. The junction shows trimming of 1 base on V and 4 bases on J, and the gene matches do not reach 7 bases of it.